The next 18 T cell receptor beta chains were all read from a single sample in a study of blood T cell repertoires in COVID-19. Profiled with immunoSEQ multiplex PCR; TCRdb holds only in-frame clones, not every one. The repertoire holds approximately 150,000 clones, with about 85% as singletons. Source material: peripheral blood. All receptors come from a human donor with acute or convalescent COVID-19. The donor label of this sample is uncertain.

This chain connects TRBV6-2 or TRBV6-3 to TRBJ1-5; tentatively, D is TRBD1 (5 bases). The germline V gene has CDR1 MNHEY and CDR2 SVGEGT. V lost 5 bases and J lost 0, with 14 bases in between. This CDR3 has 16 residues. The CDR3 sequence is CASSPHLDSSNQPQHF. The CDR3 nucleotides read TGTGCCAGCAGTCCCCACCTCGACAGTAGCAATCAGCCCCAGCATTTT.

V gene TRBV5-1 combines with J gene TRBJ2-3; 10 bases are shared with TRBD2. V shed 4 bases, J shed 1 base, and the junction held 6 bases outside the gene matches. Germline V CDR1 and CDR2: SGHRS, YFSETQ. The CDR3 totals 16 residues. The CDR3 bases are TGCGCCAGCAGCCCCCTAGCGGGAGCCCGCACAGATACGCAGTATTTT. Translation gives CASSPLAGARTDTQYF. Variable domain in full (rest from reference TRBV5-1 and TRBJ2-3): KAGVTQTPRYLIKTRGQQVTLSCSPISGHRSVSWYQQTPGQGLQFLFEYFSETQRNKGNFPGRFSGRQFSNSRSEMNVSTLELGDSALYLCASSPLAGARTDTQYFGPGTRLTVL.

The chain uses TRBV7-8 and TRBJ2-6; D is possibly TRBD1 (6 bases). The V end was cut by 2 bases, the J end by 0 bases, with 14 bases between. The CDR3 sequence is 18 residues long. The germline V gene has CDR1 SGHVS and CDR2 FQNEAQ. The CDR3 loop is CASSLRQDSFSGANVLTF. In DNA form, the CDR3 reads TGTGCCAGCAGCTTAAGACAGGATTCCTTCTCTGGGGCCAACGTCCTGACTTTC.

This clone appeared a few times. This chain joins TRBV29-1 and TRBJ1-1, with 8 nucleotides matching TRBD1. Germline V gives CDR1 SQVTM, CDR2 ANQGSEA. V was pared by 0 bases and J by 12 bases, with 6 bases of the junction left unmatched. The CDR3 is 12 residues long. CDR3 sequence reads: CSVEDQGQEPFF. The CDR3, as DNA: TGCAGCGTTGAAGATCAGGGACAGGAACCTTTCTTT.

This clone was detected once. V gene TRBV12-3 or TRBV12-4 combines with J gene TRBJ1-1, with 9 bases aligning to TRBD1. This CDR3 has 13 residues. Germline trimming cut 8 bases from V and 1 base from J; bases unmatched to any gene: 2. CDR3 in DNA: TGTGCCAGCGCGGGACAGGGGAACACTGAAGCTTTCTTT. The encoded protein is CASAGQGNTEAFF.

CDR3 residues: CASSFPGQPQHF. The DNA for the CDR3 is TGTGCCAGCAGCTTCCCCGGGCAGCCCCAGCATTTT. The gene calls are TRBV7-9 and TRBJ1-5; D ambiguous. This CDR3 region has 12 residues. Between the trimmed V and J ends, which lost 3 bases and 7 bases, there was a span of 7 bases. Germline V CDR1 and CDR2: SEHNR, FQNEAQ (reference sequence).

This clone came up a few times. J is TRBJ2-3 and V is TRBV29-1, with 10 bases matching TRBD2. CDR3 size: 16 residues. The germline V gene encodes CDR1 SQVTM and CDR2 ANQGSEA. V dropped 7 bases and J dropped 2; count of bases not matched to a gene: 12. The CDR3 nucleotides read TGCAGCGCTCCCTCAAGCGGGAGGGCCCTCACAGATACGCAGTATTTT. This sequence encodes CSAPSSGRALTDTQYF.

The count of this clone is one. The chain combines TRBV29-1 with TRBJ2-3, with D possibly TRBD2 on 6 matching bases. Trimming removed 6 bases at V and 6 bases at J, with 10 bases between. Germline V CDR1 and CDR2: SQVTM, ANQGSEA. The CDR3 is 11 amino acids. CDR3 nucleotide sequence: TGCAGCGTCGCGGGGATTGATACGCAGTATTTT. This encodes CSVAGIDTQYF.

The chain couples TRBV19 to TRBJ1-4, with 8 positions matching TRBD1. This CDR3 spans 14 amino acids. V was clipped by 2 bases and J by 8 bases; unmatched bases: 4. Germline-derived CDR1 and CDR2 are LNHDA and SQIVND (reference sequence). CDR3 sequence: CASSIQGAQEKLFF. The CDR3 DNA is TGTGCCAGTAGTATACAGGGGGCCCAGGAAAAACTGTTTTTT.

This clone was counted once. V is TRBV7-2 and J is TRBJ1-2; 9 nucleotides align to TRBD1. V shed 4 bases, J shed 4 bases, and the junction held 7 bases outside the gene matches. CDR1 is SGHTA and CDR2 is FQGNSA in the germline V gene. This CDR3 contains 15 residues. The CDR3 here is CASSSRTGAGYGYTF. Here the CDR3 DNA reads TGTGCCAGCAGCTCACGGACAGGGGCCGGCTATGGCTACACCTTC. Combining the CDR3 with reference TRBV7-2 and TRBJ1-2 gives the whole variable domain GAGVSQSPSNKVTEKGKDVELRCDPISGHTALYWYRQSLGQGLEFLIYFQGNSAPDKSGLPSDRFSAERTGGSVSTLTIQRTQQEDSAVYLCASSSRTGAGYGYTFGSGTRLTVV.

J is TRBJ1-1 and V is TRBV19; D remains unclear. The CDR3 length is 12 residues. The V gene's germline CDR1 is LNHDA and CDR2 SQIVND (reference sequence). The V and J ends lost 5 bases and 3 bases respectively, with 7 bases between them. Written as DNA, the CDR3 is TGTGCCAGTAGTGGGCAGTACACTGAAGCTTTCTTT. As protein: CASSGQYTEAFF.

The rearrangement uses TRBV15 and TRBJ1-6, with D uncertain. Germline CDR1 is LNHNV and CDR2 is YYDKDF (reference sequence). The CDR3 runs to 12 residues. Trimming cost V 4 bases and J 7 bases, with 5 bases left between them. For the CDR3, the DNA is TGTGCCACCAGCAAGGAGAATTCACCCCTCCACTTT. As protein: CATSKENSPLHF. Supplemented by reference TRBV15 and TRBJ1-6, the full variable domain reads DAMVIQNPRYQVTQFGKPVTLSCSQTLNHNVMYWYQQKSSQAPKLLFHYYDKDFNNEADTPDNFQSRRPNTSFCFLDIRSPGLGDTAMYLCATSKENSPLHFGNGTRLTVT.

The CDR3 region has the DNA TGTGCCAGCAGCCCGGGACAGGGCTTCGGCGGGGAGCTGTTTTTT. Translated: CASSPGQGFGGELFF. J is TRBJ2-2 and V is TRBV11-3; TRBD1 aligns across 9 bases. The CDR3 has 15 amino acids. The V and J ends lost 5 bases and 7 bases, in that order; junction bases with no gene match: 8. Germline V gene data show CDR1 as SGHNT and CDR2 as YENEEA.

In this sample, this clone turned up once. This chain connects TRBV29-1 to TRBJ1-5; D not resolved. The CDR3 totals 13 residues. Germline-derived CDR1 and CDR2 are SQVTM and ANQGSEA. V was trimmed by 0 bases and J by 6 bases, leaving 9 bases between them. The CDR3 here is CSVEDSPGQPQHF. Written as DNA, the CDR3 is TGCAGCGTTGAAGACTCACCCGGTCAGCCCCAGCATTTT.

This clone has just one count. This chain joins TRBV6-6 and TRBJ1-1; TRBD1 is a possible D gene (5 bases). The CDR3 is made up of 12 amino acids. The V end was cut by 0 bases, the J end by 10 bases, with 9 bases between. Germline CDR1 reads MNHNY; CDR2 reads SVGAGI (reference sequence). CDR3 DNA: TGTGCCAGCAGTTACTCTCCGGGGGGAGCTTTCTTT. Translation: CASSYSPGGAFF.

V and J are TRBV5-8 and TRBJ2-5, with 12 bases identical to TRBD1. The CDR3 spans 16 residues. CDR1 and CDR2 (germline): SGHTS, YDEGEE. The J segment lost 5 bases and the V segment lost 4 bases, leaving 9 bases of the junction unmatched. CDR3: CASSPGGTGGWETQYF. The CDR3 DNA is TGTGCCAGCAGCCCAGGCGGGACAGGGGGCTGGGAGACCCAGTACTTC.

A few counts support this clone. The gene calls are TRBV30 and TRBJ2-5; D perhaps matches TRBD2 (5 bases). The CDR3 runs to 13 residues. The V gene lost 0 bases and the J gene lost 5 bases, with 10 bases spanning the gap. CDR1 is GTSNPN and CDR2 is SVGIG in the germline V gene (reference sequence). The CDR3 here is CAWSVRERETQYF. The DNA for the CDR3 is TGTGCCTGGAGTGTACGGGAAAGGGAGACCCAGTACTTC.

The V call is TRBV5-1, the J call TRBJ1-3, with no clear D. Germline values: CDR1 SGHRS, CDR2 YFSETQ. V was cut by 1 base and J by 3 bases, with 8 bases left in between. The CDR3 totals 14 residues. The CDR3 is CASSLFADGNTIYF. The CDR3 DNA follows: TGCGCCAGCAGCTTGTTCGCGGATGGAAACACCATATATTTT.